These 27 T cell receptor beta chains were sequenced from one sample in a study of patients and donors after allogeneic stem cell transplantation. MiXCR, run by TCRdb on the RT-PCR reads, gives a single entry per CDR3 protein. This table has 28,000 or so distinct CDR3 sequences, nearly 7% appearing once. Sequenced: blood, either unsorted or a sorted T cell fraction (not recorded which). These receptors all stem from a human donor who was either an allogeneic HSCT recipient or a stem cell or donor lymphocyte infusion donor (not recorded which). It is not recorded whose cells these are; they may come from a transplant donor.

This clonotype was recorded at least ten times. Here the CDR3 DNA reads TGTGCCAGCAGCTTCAACCCGATCCCGGAGACCCAGTACTTC. The encoded protein is CASSFNPIPETQYF. The J gene is TRBJ2-5, the V gene TRBV7-9, with D unclear. Germline CDR1 reads SEHNR; CDR2 reads FQNEAQ (reference sequence). Trimming pared 3 bases from V and 5 bases from J, leaving 13 bases between. The length of the CDR3 is 14 residues.

At least ten counts were recorded for this clonotype. The chain employs TRBV18 and TRBJ2-5; D not resolved. Germline values: CDR1 KGHSH, CDR2 LQKENI. This CDR3 spans 13 amino acids. With 3 bases removed from V and 3 bases from J, the gap between germline ends came to 8 bases. The CDR3 nucleotides read TGTGCCAGCTCACCTCGCCGGGAAGAGACCCAGTACTTC. Its protein product is CASSPRREETQYF.

This clonotype was seen ten or more times. The V call is TRBV20-1, the J call TRBJ2-7; 7 positions match TRBD2. The V gene's germline CDR1 is DFQATT and CDR2 SNEGSKA (reference sequence). The V segment lost 1 base and the J segment 3 bases; nucleotides outside the gene matches: 6. The CDR3 totals 14 residues. The CDR3 DNA reads as TGCAGTGCTAGAGGGGCGGGAGAATACTACGAGCAGTACTTC. Encoded protein: CSARGAGEYYEQYF.

This clonotype is categorized as medium-sized. The V call is TRBV28, the J call TRBJ1-5, with unresolved D. The CDR3 has 15 residues. Trimming shortened V by 1 base and J by 5 bases, and 12 bases separated the two germline ends. Germline-derived CDR1 and CDR2 are MDHEN and SYDVKM. The CDR3 loop reads CASSLFQAGDQPQHF. The CDR3 DNA is TGTGCCAGCAGTTTATTTCAGGCGGGCGATCAGCCCCAGCATTTT.

In this sample, this clonotype turned up many times. The chain has TRBV24-1 and TRBJ1-2; 7 bases are a match to TRBD1. The J segment lost 10 bases and the V segment lost 4 bases, leaving 8 bases of the junction unmatched. This CDR3 has 13 amino acids. The germline V gene has CDR1 KGHDR and CDR2 SFDVKD. The CDR3: CATSDLPGTAYTF. Written as DNA, the CDR3 is TGTGCCACCAGTGACCTGCCCGGGACAGCCTACACCTTC.

This clonotype occurred many times. CDR3: CASSQDRQRLGSYNEQFF. CDR3 in DNA: TGTGCCAGCAGCCAAGATAGACAGCGCCTAGGCTCCTACAATGAGCAGTTCTTC. This sequence joins TRBV4-2 and TRBJ2-1; D perhaps matches TRBD1 (5 bases). V lost 0 bases and J 0 bases, leaving 15 bases between the germline ends. Germline lookup yields CDR1 LGHNA and CDR2 YNFKEQ. CDR3 length equals 18 residues.

This clonotype was counted at least ten times. The chain couples TRBV7-9 to TRBJ2-3; no clear D gene. CDR1 and CDR2 from the germline V gene are SEHNR and FQNEAQ (reference sequence). The V gene lost 2 bases and the J gene lost 3 bases, with 9 bases spanning the gap. This CDR3 contains 14 residues. This CDR3 reads CASSLWADTDTQYF. In DNA, the CDR3 is TGTGCCAGCAGCTTATGGGCGGATACAGATACGCAGTATTTT.

This clonotype was counted ten times or more. The rearrangement links TRBV3-1 to TRBJ2-1; 7 bases agree with TRBD1. V lost 3 bases to trimming and J lost 8 bases; unmatched junction nucleotides: 10. CDR1 is LGHDT and CDR2 is YNNKEL in the germline V gene (reference sequence). The CDR3 runs 15 residues. CDR3: CASSQATGWLDEQFF. CDR3 coding DNA: TGTGCCAGCAGCCAGGCGACAGGGTGGTTGGATGAGCAGTTCTTC.

This clonotype has a handful of counts. This chain connects TRBV20-1 to TRBJ2-1; 16 positions match TRBD2. The CDR3 sequence is 17 residues long. Unmatched junction bases numbered 14, after V lost 6 bases and J lost 9 bases. Looked up from germline, CDR1 is DFQATT and CDR2 is SNEGSKA (reference sequence). CDR3 DNA sequence: TGCAGTGCCCAATATTCTCCGGGACTAGCGGGAGGGGGTGAGCAGTTCTTC. This gives the protein CSAQYSPGLAGGGEQFF.

Many counts were recorded for this clonotype. The chain employs TRBV4-2 and TRBJ2-7, with D maybe TRBD1 (6 bases). Germline CDR1 and CDR2: LGHNA and YNFKEQ. The CDR3 consists of 15 residues. The ends were cut back, 4 bases at V and 1 base at J, with 14 bases in the middle. CDR3 in amino acids: CASSRLQGQSYEQYF. The DNA of the CDR3 is TGTGCCAGCAGCCGATTGCAGGGGCAATCCTACGAGCAGTACTTC.

This clonotype was counted a few times. The V and J genes are TRBV7-9 and TRBJ2-3, with a tentative D call TRBD2 (5 bases). The V end lost 1 base, the J end lost 4 bases, and 12 bases lay between the germline ends. CDR3 length: 15 residues. Per the germline V gene, CDR1 is SEHNR and CDR2 is FQNEAQ (reference sequence). CDR3 nucleotide sequence: TGTGCCAGCAGCTTAGGGACTTTAGTAGCAGATACGCAGTATTTT. This sequence encodes CASSLGTLVADTQYF.

This chain uses TRBV4-1 with TRBJ2-4, with TRBD2 as a possible D gene (6 bases). The germline V and J ends were trimmed by 0 bases and 3 bases, with 9 bases remaining between them. This CDR3 comprises 15 residues. Germline V gene lookup returns CDR1 MGHRA and CDR2 YSYEKL. CDR3 bases: TGCGCCAGCAGCCAAGATGGAGGGGTCAAAAACATTCAGTACTTC. Its translation is CASSQDGGVKNIQYF.

The J gene is TRBJ2-5, the V gene TRBV12-3 or TRBV12-4; either TRBD1 or TRBD2 may supply D (5 bases each). The germline V and J ends were trimmed by 2 bases and 6 bases, with 19 bases remaining between them. The CDR3 contains 16 residues. CDR3 sequence reads: CASSLQSGASFQTQYF. The CDR3 DNA reads TGTGCCAGCAGTTTACAGAGTGGGGCTAGCTTCCAGACCCAGTACTTC.

The V gene is TRBV18, the J gene TRBJ1-1; no clear D. The ends were cut back, 2 bases at V and 3 bases at J, with 13 bases in the middle. The V gene's germline CDR1 is KGHSH and CDR2 LQKENI. The CDR3 is made up of 15 amino acids. CDR3 sequence (DNA): TGTGCCAGCTCACCATGGTATGGGCCACACACTGAAGCTTTCTTT. It translates to CASSPWYGPHTEAFF.

This clonotype was found many times. This chain links TRBV3-1 with TRBJ1-1; no reliable D call. Germline V CDR1 and CDR2: LGHDT, YNNKEL (reference sequence). The CDR3 contains 12 residues. The V gene lost 1 base and the J gene lost 7 bases, with 7 bases spanning the gap. CDR3 in DNA: TGTGCCAGCAGCCAAGGAGGGTTTGAAGCTTTCTTT. This codes for CASSQGGFEAFF.

On this clonotype: This may be a read error, as it is one base from a much larger clone. The DNA of the CDR3 is TGTGCCAGCTCACCTCAGGTGTACACTGAAGCTTTCTTT. This encodes CASSPQVYTEAFF. The V and J genes are TRBV18 and TRBJ1-1; no clear D gene. Trimming removed 3 bases from V and 3 bases from J, with 8 bases in between. The CDR3 has 13 amino acids. CDR1 KGHSH and CDR2 LQKENI come from the germline V gene.

The table lists this clonotype with a few counts. The gene calls are TRBV14 and TRBJ2-7, with TRBD2 identical over 13 bases. The CDR3 loop spans 14 amino acids. Losses at the gene ends were 2 bases for V and 7 bases for J; bases not matched to a gene: 2. Per germline, CDR1 SGHDN and CDR2 FVKESK. The CDR3 DNA sequence: TGTGCCAGCAGCCAAACTAGCGGGAGGGTTGAGCAGTACTTC. Translating gives CASSQTSGRVEQYF.

This clonotype was seen only a few times. This chain connects TRBV7-9 to TRBJ2-2; 7 bases line up with TRBD2. This CDR3 spans 15 amino acids. V lost 5 bases to trimming and J lost 6 bases; unmatched junction nucleotides: 9. Germline V gene data show CDR1 as SEHNR and CDR2 as FQNEAQ (reference sequence). The CDR3 sequence: CASSRSGTDSGELFF. In DNA, the CDR3 is TGTGCCAGCAGCAGGAGCGGGACGGATTCCGGGGAGCTGTTTTTT.

The chain links TRBV27 to TRBJ2-7; D gene ambiguous. This CDR3 has 13 residues. The V end lost 3 bases, the J end lost 0 bases, and 6 bases lay between the germline ends. The germline CDR1 and CDR2 sequences are MNHEY and SMNVEV (reference sequence). As DNA, the CDR3 is TGTGCCAGCAGTTTGGCGAGCTCCTACGAGCAGTACTTC. Residues: CASSLASSYEQYF.

This clonotype was observed many times. V usage is TRBV27 and J usage is TRBJ1-5; D remains unclear. The CDR3 extends over 14 amino acids. The V and J ends lost 4 bases and 3 bases respectively, with 10 bases between them. Germline assignment: CDR1 MNHEY and CDR2 SMNVEV (reference sequence). CDR3 bases: TGTGCCAGCAGTTCAAACAAGAACAATCAGCCCCAGCATTTT. Residues: CASSSNKNNQPQHF.

This clonotype was counted at least ten times. The V call is TRBV3-1, the J call TRBJ2-7; D is unresolved. Trimming left V 0 bases short and J 4 bases short, with 4 bases between. Germline V lookup: CDR1 LGHDT, CDR2 YNNKEL (reference sequence). The length of the CDR3 is 12 residues. Here the CDR3 DNA reads TGTGCCAGCAGCCAAGATTTATACGAGCAGTACTTC. This encodes CASSQDLYEQYF.

This clonotype has ten or more counts. The chain has TRBV4-2 and TRBJ1-4; D call uncertain. V lost 0 bases to trimming and J lost 5 bases, with 13 bases between them. Germline V gene sequence: CDR1 LGHNA, CDR2 YNFKEQ. This CDR3 has 16 residues. Here the CDR3 reads CASSQDFTAANEKLFF. The CDR3 coding sequence is TGTGCCAGCAGCCAAGATTTCACAGCGGCGAATGAAAAACTGTTTTTT.

This clonotype was recorded many times. V and J are TRBV28 and TRBJ1-2; a possible D gene is TRBD1 (5 bases). The length of the CDR3 is 13 residues. V lost 6 bases and J 3 bases, leaving 11 bases between the germline ends. CDR1 MDHEN and CDR2 SYDVKM come from the germline V gene. CDR3 in amino acids: CASSTGTDYGYTF. The CDR3 DNA follows: TGTGCCAGCAGCACCGGGACGGACTATGGCTACACCTTC.

Ten or more counts support this clonotype. The V gene is TRBV6-2 or TRBV6-3, the J gene TRBJ2-1; D remains unclear. CDR3 length: 14 residues. Looked up from germline, CDR1 is MNHEY and CDR2 is SVGEGT. V was cut by 2 bases and J by 7 bases, with 12 bases left in between. The CDR3 DNA reads as TGTGCCAGCAGTTACCACTCCTCGAGAAATGAGCAGTTCTTC. It is translated as CASSYHSSRNEQFF.

This clonotype has at least ten counts. CDR3 sequence: CATSNYPGTSVNEQFF. DNA of the CDR3: TGTGCCACCAGCAACTATCCTGGGACTAGCGTTAATGAGCAGTTCTTC. The chain uses TRBV15 and TRBJ2-1; 10 bases are a match to TRBD2. Per the germline V gene, CDR1 is LNHNV and CDR2 is YYDKDF (reference sequence). With V trimmed by 4 bases and J by 7 bases, 10 bases remained unmatched. There are 16 residues in the CDR3. The whole variable domain, filled in from reference TRBV15 and TRBJ2-1, reads DAMVIQNPRYQVTQFGKPVTLSCSQTLNHNVMYWYQQKSSQAPKLLFHYYDKDFNNEADTPDNFQSRRPNTSFCFLDIRSPGLGDTAMYLCATSNYPGTSVNEQFFGPGTRLTVL.

The rearrangement joins TRBV7-9 to TRBJ1-1, with D uncertain. Trimming shortened V by 4 bases and J by 3 bases, and 9 bases separated the two germline ends. Germline V gene data show CDR1 as SEHNR and CDR2 as FQNEAQ (reference sequence). The CDR3 has 13 amino acids. The CDR3 spells CASSSLTYTEAFF. The CDR3 DNA reads as TGTGCCAGCAGCTCCCTAACATACACTGAAGCTTTCTTT.

The table lists this clonotype with a few counts. The CDR3 region is CASSHQRSTDTQYF. CDR3 DNA: TGTGCCAGCAGTCACCAGAGGAGCACAGATACGCAGTATTTT. V usage is TRBV6-5 and J usage is TRBJ2-3; D ambiguous. The CDR3 is made up of 14 amino acids. Looked up from germline, CDR1 is MNHEY and CDR2 is SVGAGI. Trimming left V 5 bases short and J 0 bases short, with 9 bases between.